Included here is one T cell receptor beta chain sequence, with context. The antigen is unknown. Method: immunoSEQ multiplex PCR; TCRdb's copy keeps in-frame clones and lacks some. In the table there are 150,000 to 200,000 clones, more than 80% of which are singletons. Germline lookup yields CDR1 LGHDT and CDR2 YNNKEL (reference sequence). The ends were cut back, 4 bases at V and 5 bases at J, with 8 bases in the middle. The CDR3 contains 13 residues. These data originate in a study of T cell responses to AZD1222 COVID-19 vaccine. Notes on the study in general: Clonal diversity may have been underestimated, and the donors were mostly white British, with more females than males. Following two doses of AZD1222, Spike-specific TCR breadth and depth rose. CD4 TCRs covered the whole spike, strongest at regions 160-218 and 743-854.

The TCR comes from an adult in good health. V is TRBV3-1 (or the pseudogene TRBV3-2) and J is TRBJ1-4; D call uncertain. This material consisted of peripheral blood, taken on day 0 of AZD1222 vaccination. CDR3 region: CASSLRPNEKLFF. CDR3 DNA: TGTGCCAGCAGCCTGAGACCGAATGAAAAACTGTTTTTT.